The 22 T cell receptor beta chains given below trace back to one sample, sequenced in a study of shared clonotypes between healthy human individuals. Clones were read by immunoSEQ multiplex PCR, and TCRdb kept only the in-frame ones, dropping some. The sample yields about 2.4 million clones, more than 85% seen once. Material for sequencing was naive CD4+ T cells from PBMCs. As for subset: CD45RA+ positively selected. The receptors were sampled from a man between 18 and 29 years old in good health. Some clones in this sample may be carry-over from other donors' samples.

This clone was counted between two and nine times. The rearrangement uses TRBV10-3 and TRBJ1-1; TRBD1 might be the D (5 bases). This CDR3 contains 13 residues. Germline CDR1 ENHRY, CDR2 SYGVKD. Trimming removed 2 bases at V and 5 bases at J, with 9 bases between. DNA of the CDR3: TGTGCCATCAGTGAGGGACAACGGACTGAAGCTTTCTTT. Translation gives CAISEGQRTEAFF.

The chain couples TRBV29-1 to TRBJ2-7; 9 positions match TRBD2. This CDR3 contains 14 residues. Trimming cost V 6 bases and J 2 bases; bases outside gene matches: 8. Germline CDR1 SQVTM, CDR2 ANQGSEA. CDR3 in amino acids: CSVLLSGRPYEQYF. The CDR3 DNA reads as TGCAGCGTCCTCCTTAGCGGGAGACCCTACGAGCAGTACTTC.

This clone was counted a few times. The chain uses TRBV20-1 and TRBJ1-1; D is perhaps TRBD1 (5 bases). Trimming removed 5 bases at V and 4 bases at J, with 8 bases between. The CDR3 is 11 residues long. Germline V gene lookup returns CDR1 DFQATT and CDR2 SNEGSKA (reference sequence). The CDR3 sequence: CSAQQGTEAFF. The CDR3 bases are TGCAGTGCTCAGCAGGGCACTGAAGCTTTCTTT.

V gene TRBV28 combines with J gene TRBJ1-3; D is undetermined. V dropped 6 bases and J dropped 4 bases, with 16 bases sitting between them. The CDR3 sequence is 15 residues long. The germline V gene has CDR1 MDHEN and CDR2 SYDVKM. The CDR3 region has the DNA TGTGCCAGCAGGGACCCGGGGTTGGCGGGAAACACCATATATTTT. The encoded protein is CASRDPGLAGNTIYF.

This rearrangement joins TRBV27 to TRBJ1-2, with D perhaps matching TRBD1 (6 bases). Germline lookup yields CDR1 MNHEY and CDR2 SMNVEV (reference sequence). The length of the CDR3 is 13 residues. The V and J ends lost 3 bases and 8 bases respectively, with 13 bases between them. CDR3 in DNA: TGTGCCAGCAGTTTCCAGGGGCGCTGGGGCTACACCTTC. This sequence encodes CASSFQGRWGYTF.

The chain links TRBV11-2 to TRBJ1-1; 9 positions agree with TRBD1. The junction had 6 bases not matched to a gene; V was cut back by 3 bases and J by 4 bases. Germline-derived CDR1 and CDR2 are SGHAT and FQNNGV. The CDR3 loop spans 15 amino acids. As DNA, the CDR3 is TGTGCCAGCAGCTTGGACAGGGGAAGGAGCACTGAAGCTTTCTTT. Its translation is CASSLDRGRSTEAFF.

The V gene is TRBV11-3, the J gene TRBJ2-2; 7 bases match TRBD1. The CDR3 covers 16 residues. Per germline, CDR1 SGHNT and CDR2 YENEEA. J gave up 0 bases and V 5 bases, and 6 bases lay outside the gene matches. The CDR3 DNA reads as TGTGCCAGCAGCCATCCGGGACAGACGAACACCGGGGAGCTGTTTTTT. Translating gives CASSHPGQTNTGELFF.

This chain joins TRBV9 and TRBJ2-7, with D hard to call. Germline values: CDR1 SGDLS, CDR2 YYNGEE. The CDR3 runs to 15 residues. Trimming stripped 4 bases from V and 0 bases from J, with 14 bases between. The CDR3: CASSSGWNPSYEQYF. The CDR3 region has the DNA TGTGCCAGCAGCTCTGGCTGGAACCCCTCCTACGAGCAGTACTTC.

Worth noting for this clone: Other DNA variants within this sample encode the same CDR3. V usage is TRBV28 and J usage is TRBJ1-2; the D is unclear. Germline loops: CDR1 MDHEN, CDR2 SYDVKM. V gave up 3 bases and J gave up 5 bases, with 7 bases separating them. This CDR3 has 12 residues. The CDR3 spells CASSLLGYGYTF. The DNA of the CDR3 is TGTGCCAGCAGTTTGTTGGGATATGGCTACACCTTC.

DNA for the CDR3: TGTGCCAGCAGTGATCAGCCACCCGGCGAGCAGCCCCAGCATTTT. This translates into CASSDQPPGEQPQHF. V usage is TRBV2 and J usage is TRBJ1-5; D unclear. Germline CDR1 reads SNHLY; CDR2 reads FYNNEI. V lost 3 bases to trimming and J lost 7 bases, with 16 bases between them. The CDR3 length is 15 residues.

The chain employs TRBV10-1 and TRBJ2-1; 8 nucleotides line up with TRBD2. Germline V gives CDR1 WNHNN, CDR2 SYGVQD (reference sequence). The CDR3 sequence is 15 residues long. V trimming: 6 bases; J trimming: 3 bases; junction bases outside the gene matches: 7. This CDR3 reads CASRDSGSDYNEQFF. The CDR3 DNA is TGCGCCAGCAGGGACAGCGGGAGTGACTACAATGAGCAGTTCTTC.

The chain uses TRBV9 and TRBJ2-4; TRBD2 agrees at 8 bases. There are 14 residues in the CDR3. CDR1 and CDR2 (germline): SGDLS, YYNGEE. Trimming at V came to 0 bases and at J to 8 bases, leaving 4 bases not matched to a gene. Written as DNA, the CDR3 is TGTGCCAGCAGCGTAGGAGCGGGAGAATACATTCAGTACTTC. Amino acid sequence: CASSVGAGEYIQYF.

This clone appeared once. The genes are TRBV7-6 and TRBJ2-1; 10 nucleotides match TRBD2. The germline gives CDR1 SGHVS, CDR2 FNYEAQ. This CDR3 has 15 residues. V was pared by 2 bases and J by 9 bases, with 7 bases of the junction left unmatched. CDR3: CASSLLSGRVIEQFF. The CDR3 DNA follows: TGTGCCAGCAGCTTACTGAGCGGGAGGGTAATTGAGCAGTTCTTC.

V gene TRBV18 combines with J gene TRBJ1-1; D is ambiguous. Between the trimmed V and J ends, which lost 3 bases and 1 base, there was a span of 9 bases. Germline V lookup: CDR1 KGHSH, CDR2 LQKENI. There are 14 residues in the CDR3. The CDR3 region has the DNA TGTGCCAGCTCACCTCCCCAGCCGAACACTGAAGCTTTCTTT. Its protein product is CASSPPQPNTEAFF.

The chain recombines TRBV4-2 with TRBJ2-6; tentatively, D is TRBD1 or TRBD2 (6 bases each). There are 17 residues in the CDR3. The V and J ends lost 4 bases and 0 bases respectively, with 13 bases between them. Germline assignment: CDR1 LGHNA and CDR2 YNFKEQ. The DNA for the CDR3 is TGTGCCAGCAGCCCCTCTGGGGGGCACTCTGGGGCCAACGTCCTGACTTTC. Translating it yields CASSPSGGHSGANVLTF.

CDR3 nucleotides: TGTGCCAGCAGTCAGGTGAAAACAGGGGCCCCGGAGACCCAGTACTTC. Protein sequence: CASSQVKTGAPETQYF. This sequence joins TRBV28 and TRBJ2-5; TRBD1 matches at 7 bases. Germline CDR1 and CDR2: MDHEN and SYDVKM. Trimming at V came to 5 bases and at J to 5 bases, leaving 14 bases not matched to a gene. The CDR3 length is 16 residues.

The chain combines TRBV30 with TRBJ1-5; tentative D call: TRBD1 (5 bases). The CDR3 consists of 14 residues. Trimming cost V 5 bases and J 6 bases, with 17 bases left between them. The germline gives CDR1 GTSNPN, CDR2 SVGIG (reference sequence). This CDR3 is CAWAVRGGTQPQHF. CDR3 DNA sequence: TGTGCCTGGGCGGTCCGGGGGGGAACTCAGCCCCAGCATTTT. Filled out from reference TRBV30 and TRBJ1-5, the complete variable domain reads SQTIHQWPATLVQPVGSPLSLECTVEGTSNPNLYWYRQAAGRGLQLLFYSVGIGQISSEVPQNLSASRPQDRQFILSSKKLLLSDSGFYLCAWAVRGGTQPQHFGDGTRLSIL.

The chain employs TRBV7-9 and TRBJ1-3; no firm D call. The CDR3 totals 13 residues. The V end lost 4 bases, the J end lost 1 base, and 5 bases lay between the germline ends. Germline values: CDR1 SEHNR, CDR2 FQNEAQ (reference sequence). The CDR3 coding sequence is TGTGCCAGCAGCTCAGCTTCTGGAAACACCATATATTTT. Translated: CASSSASGNTIYF. The variable domain in full, completed from reference TRBV7-9 and TRBJ1-3, reads DTGVSQNPRHKITKRGQNVTFRCDPISEHNRLYWYRQTLGQGPEFLTYFQNEAQLEKSRLLSDRFSAERPKGSFSTLEIQRTEQGDSAMYLCASSSASGNTIYFGEGSWLTVV.

The gene calls are TRBV7-2 and TRBJ2-3; D is possibly TRBD2 (5 bases). CDR3 length: 13 amino acids. Germline values: CDR1 SGHTA, CDR2 FQGNSA. The ends were cut back, 5 bases at V and 6 bases at J, with 12 bases in the middle. The CDR3 region has the DNA TGTGCCAGCAGCCGAGTACGAGGGGATACGCAGTATTTT. It translates to CASSRVRGDTQYF.

The chain joins TRBV14 to TRBJ2-3; weak D call: TRBD2 (6 bases). The germline V gene encodes CDR1 SGHDN and CDR2 FVKESK. The CDR3 contains 14 residues. V lost 0 bases, J lost 10 bases, and 14 bases lay in between. The CDR3 reads CASSQDGLPLPQYF. CDR3 sequence (DNA): TGTGCCAGCAGCCAAGATGGACTACCCTTGCCGCAGTATTTT.

CDR3 coding DNA: TGTGCCAGCCTCAAGGGACAGTCGGGTAACGATGAGCAGTTCTTC. Protein sequence: CASLKGQSGNDEQFF. The chain carries TRBV21-1 and TRBJ2-1; the D segment call TRBD1 is taken from the table without a DNA check. TRBV21-1 is tagged as a pseudogene. The CDR3 extends over 15 amino acids.

V gene TRBV29-1 combines with J gene TRBJ2-1; TRBD2 aligns across 12 bases. There are 14 residues in the CDR3. V lost 3 bases and J lost 6; bases outside the gene matches: 3. The germline V gene encodes CDR1 SQVTM and CDR2 ANQGSEA. The CDR3 sequence is CSVDLLAGGNEQFF. CDR3 in DNA: TGCAGCGTTGATCTACTAGCGGGAGGCAATGAGCAGTTCTTC.